The 8 T cell receptor beta chains below were found in one sample sequenced in a study of metastatic and nonmetastatic thyroid tumors. Treatment of any kind had been given to no patient before thyroid surgery. TCRdb re-called the PCR reads via MiXCR. The sample has 3,000 to 3,500 clones; roughly a third are singletons. Sequencing used adjacent normal tissue. Every receptor here comes from a female donor with papillary thyroid cancer or a benign thyroid nodule (not recorded which). Some clones in this sample may be carry-over from other donors' samples.

In this sample, this clone is large (0.1 to 1%). This chain links TRBV30 with TRBJ2-7, with 7 nucleotides matching TRBD2. CDR1 and CDR2 from the germline V gene are GTSNPN and SVGIG (reference sequence). Trimming took 8 bases from V and 4 from J; bases not matched to a gene: 11. The CDR3 has 13 amino acids. CDR3 amino acids: CAMGRESRYEQYF. The CDR3 DNA is TGTGCCATGGGGAGGGAGTCGAGGTACGAGCAGTACTTC.

On this clone: One end of the junction varies from germline; a read error may be responsible. The chain is built from TRBV19 and TRBJ1-1; possible D gene TRBD1, 5 bases. The CDR3 is 17 amino acids. Germline V lookup: CDR1 LNHDA, CDR2 SQIVND (reference sequence). DNA for the CDR3: TGTGCCAGTAGTATTGTATATGGGGCAGATTTAGACACTGAAGCTTGGTTT. This sequence encodes CASSIVYGADLDTEAWF.

This clone was seen a handful of times. This chain connects TRBV27 to TRBJ1-2; 7 bases agree with TRBD1. The CDR3 has 14 amino acids. The germline V gene has CDR1 MNHEY and CDR2 SMNVEV (reference sequence). The V gene end was trimmed by 0 bases and the J gene end by 4 bases; junction bases not matched to a gene: 2. The CDR3 region is CASSLSPGGYGYTF. The CDR3 DNA follows: TGTGCCAGCAGTTTATCACCAGGGGGCTATGGCTACACCTTC.

This clone came up a few times. This rearrangement joins TRBV27 to TRBJ2-7, with 8 nucleotides matching TRBD2. This CDR3 spans 14 amino acids. The trim removed 4 bases at V and 4 bases at J, leaving 6 bases unmatched. CDR1 is MNHEY and CDR2 is SMNVEV in the germline V gene (reference sequence). The CDR3 spells CASSSGTRKYEQYF. The CDR3 DNA is TGTGCCAGCAGTTCCGGGACTAGAAAATACGAGCAGTACTTC.

The J gene is TRBJ1-6, the V gene TRBV28, with D unclear. V was pared by 2 bases and J by 0 bases, with 17 bases between. The CDR3 is 19 amino acids. Germline CDR1 and CDR2: MDHEN and SYDVKM. CDR3: CASSLSVEQPHSYNSPLHF. In DNA form, the CDR3 reads TGTGCCAGCAGTTTAAGCGTGGAACAGCCTCACTCCTATAATTCACCCCTCCACTTT. Drawing the rest from reference TRBV28 and TRBJ1-6, the complete variable domain is DVKVTQSSRYLVKRTGEKVFLECVQDMDHENMFWYRQDPGLGLRLIYFSYDVKMKEKGDIPEGYSVSREKKERFSLILESASTNQTSMYLCASSLSVEQPHSYNSPLHFGNGTRLTVT.

The chain couples TRBV6-5 to TRBJ2-2, with D possibly being TRBD1 (6 bases). Trimming stripped 2 bases from V and 1 base from J, with 11 bases between. Looked up from germline, CDR1 is MNHEY and CDR2 is SVGAGI. The CDR3 spans 16 residues. The CDR3 sequence: CASSYRGHMNTGELFF. The CDR3, as DNA: TGTGCCAGCAGTTACAGGGGACATATGAACACCGGGGAGCTGTTTTTT.

This clone was detected only a few times. The chain carries TRBV6-1 and TRBJ2-7, with 9 bases that match TRBD1. CDR1 and CDR2 from the germline V gene are MNHNS and SASEGT. This CDR3 region has 14 residues. The J segment lost 0 bases and the V segment lost 5 bases, leaving 2 bases of the junction unmatched. The CDR3 reads CASSSTGGSYEQYF. The CDR3 region has the DNA TGTGCCAGCAGTTCGACAGGGGGCTCCTACGAGCAGTACTTC.

The CDR3 DNA sequence: TGTGCCAGCAGTGACCGACGGGGTGGGTCGGACGCATATACGCAGTATTTT. This codes for CASSDRRGGSDAYTQYF. This chain links TRBV6-4 with TRBJ2-3, with D possibly matching TRBD2 (5 bases). V was cut by 2 bases and J by 7 bases, with 22 bases left in between. The CDR3 is made up of 17 amino acids. CDR1 is MRHNA and CDR2 is SNTAGT in the germline V gene.